Shown below are 28 T cell receptor beta chains from a single sample sequenced in a study of blood T cell repertoires in COVID-19. Generated by immunoSEQ multiplex PCR, the TCRdb table keeps only in-frame clones and is missing some. Of about 73,000 clones listed, 90% were seen once; the top ten hold approximately 16%. The sample taken for sequencing was peripheral blood. The receptors come from an elderly woman with active or convalescent COVID-19.

This chain joins TRBV3-1 (or the pseudogene TRBV3-2) and TRBJ2-3; D is perhaps TRBD2 (5 bases). Germline V CDR1 and CDR2: LGHDT, YNNKEL (reference sequence). CDR3 size: 16 residues. Trimming took 0 bases from V and 2 from J, leaving 12 bases between them. In DNA form, the CDR3 reads TGTGCCAGCAGCCAAGAGCCAGACTACTACACAGATACGCAGTATTTT. It translates to CASSQEPDYYTDTQYF.

The rearrangement links TRBV19 to TRBJ1-5; D not resolved. The V end was cut by 3 bases, the J end by 2 bases, with 20 bases between. The CDR3 consists of 18 residues. The V gene's germline CDR1 is LNHDA and CDR2 SQIVND (reference sequence). The CDR3 coding sequence is TGTGCCAGTAGTATTGGCAGGCTTCGACACGTACGCAATCAGCCCCAGCATTTT. Translated, it gives CASSIGRLRHVRNQPQHF.

The CDR3 region is CAWSAGDRGPQYF. CDR3 nucleotide sequence: TGTGCCTGGAGTGCAGGAGACAGGGGCCCCCAGTACTTC. The J gene is TRBJ2-5, the V gene TRBV30; 8 positions agree with TRBD1. This CDR3 comprises 13 residues. The germline V gene has CDR1 GTSNPN and CDR2 SVGIG (reference sequence). With 1 base clipped from V and 9 bases from J, the junction kept 7 bases outside the gene matches.

The rearrangement joins TRBV9 to TRBJ2-7; the match to TRBD2 covers 7 bases. The germline gives CDR1 SGDLS, CDR2 YYNGEE. This CDR3 spans 12 amino acids. V trimming: 3 bases; J trimming: 6 bases; junction bases outside the gene matches: 3. This CDR3 is CASSAPSGEQYF. The CDR3 nucleotides are TGTGCCAGCAGCGCCCCTAGCGGCGAGCAGTACTTC.

The chain couples TRBV2 to TRBJ2-1; TRBD1 is a possible D gene (5 bases). This CDR3 is 15 amino acids long. V lost 6 bases, J lost 3 bases, and 15 bases lay in between. Germline CDR1 SNHLY, CDR2 FYNNEI. CDR3: CASRVGQTYYNEQFF. For the CDR3, the DNA is TGTGCCAGCAGAGTGGGGCAGACTTACTACAATGAGCAGTTCTTC.

This rearrangement joins TRBV5-8 to TRBJ1-5, with D unclear. V was clipped by 2 bases and J by 5 bases, with 8 bases between them. Germline CDR1 SGHTS, CDR2 YDEGEE. The CDR3 runs to 13 residues. The CDR3 bases are TGTGCCAGCAGCTTTAGATCCCATCAGCCCCAGCATTTT. Translating it yields CASSFRSHQPQHF.

The rearrangement uses TRBV7-2 and TRBJ1-1; 7 bases line up with TRBD1. The germline CDR1 and CDR2 sequences are SGHTA and FQGNSA. The CDR3 has 14 amino acids. Trimming at V came to 5 bases and at J to 3 bases, leaving 6 bases not matched to a gene. The CDR3 region is CASSDRQGYTEAFF. The DNA for the CDR3 is TGTGCCAGCAGCGACCGACAGGGCTACACTGAAGCTTTCTTT.

This rearrangement joins TRBV29-1 to TRBJ2-5, with a possible D match to TRBD1 (5 bases). The length of the CDR3 is 14 residues. V was trimmed by 1 base and J by 0 bases, leaving 9 bases between them. Germline CDR1 SQVTM, CDR2 ANQGSEA. Written as DNA, the CDR3 is TGCAGCGTTGAAGCGAGGACAAACCAAGAGACCCAGTACTTC. Translated: CSVEARTNQETQYF. Drawing the rest from reference TRBV29-1 and TRBJ2-5, the complete variable domain is SAVISQKPSRDICQRGTSLTIQCQVDSQVTMMFWYRQQPGQSLTLIATANQGSEATYESGFVIDKFPISRPNLTFSTLTVSNMSPEDSSIYLCSVEARTNQETQYFGPGTRLLVL.

This clone was recorded a few times. V and J are TRBV7-3 and TRBJ2-3; 12 bases agree with TRBD2. The trim removed 4 bases at V and 5 bases at J, leaving 10 bases unmatched. The CDR3 covers 17 residues. Germline lookup yields CDR1 SGHTA and CDR2 FQGTGA. The CDR3 nucleotides are TGTGCCAGCAGCTCAATTGCTAGCGGGGGGGCCTTAGATACGCAGTATTTT. It yields the protein CASSSIASGGALDTQYF.

V usage is TRBV6-5 and J usage is TRBJ1-2, with TRBD1 identical over 7 bases. The CDR3 is 13 residues long. V gave up 11 bases and J gave up 8 bases; unmatched junction bases: 14. In germline, CDR1 is MNHEY, CDR2 SVGAGI. CDR3 loop: CAAALNRGAGYTF. In nucleotides, the CDR3 is TGTGCCGCTGCCCTAAACAGGGGTGCCGGCTACACCTTC.

The chain employs TRBV5-4 and TRBJ2-3; 9 bases are shared with TRBD2. The CDR3 totals 15 residues. The trim removed 4 bases at V and 3 bases at J, leaving 6 bases unmatched. Germline values: CDR1 SGHNT, CDR2 YYREEE (reference sequence). The CDR3 is CASSISGGLTDTQYF. For the CDR3, the DNA is TGTGCCAGCAGCATTAGCGGGGGCTTGACAGATACGCAGTATTTT. Drawing the rest from reference TRBV5-4 and TRBJ2-3, the complete variable domain is ETGVTQSPTHLIKTRGQQVTLRCSSQSGHNTVSWYQQALGQGPQFIFQYYREEENGRGNFPPRFSGLQFPNYSSELNVNALELDDSALYLCASSISGGLTDTQYFGPGTRLTVL.

This clone came up a few times. This chain joins TRBV4-2 and TRBJ1-3, with D perhaps matching TRBD1 (5 bases). The CDR3 loop spans 16 amino acids. Per germline, CDR1 LGHNA and CDR2 YNFKEQ. V shed 3 bases and J shed 0 bases, with 12 bases lying between them. The CDR3 is CASSQMGLPSGNTIYF. DNA of the CDR3: TGTGCCAGCAGCCAGATGGGACTGCCCTCTGGAAACACCATATATTTT.

The rearrangement links TRBV19 to TRBJ2-2; 11 bases map to TRBD2. Germline V gives CDR1 LNHDA, CDR2 SQIVND (reference sequence). This CDR3 comprises 16 residues. The junction had 3 bases not matched to a gene; V was cut back by 1 base and J by 5 bases. The DNA of the CDR3 is TGTGCCAGTAGTATAGGTCTAGCGGGGGGAACCGGGGAGCTGTTTTTT. Residues: CASSIGLAGGTGELFF.

This chain uses TRBV12-3 or TRBV12-4 with TRBJ1-4; maybe TRBD1 (6 bases). The CDR3 length is 11 residues. V lost 6 bases to trimming and J lost 11 bases, with 10 bases between them. CDR3 sequence (DNA): TGTGCCAGCAGGCAGGACAGTAAACTGTTTTTT. Translated, it gives CASRQDSKLFF.

This chain joins TRBV19 and TRBJ1-5; 8 nucleotides match TRBD1. The ends lost 5 bases at V and 4 bases at J; junction bases unmatched: 7. CDR3 length: 15 residues. In germline, CDR1 is LNHDA, CDR2 SQIVND (reference sequence). This chain's CDR3 is CASSPGQGRNQPQHF. In DNA, the CDR3 is TGTGCCAGTAGTCCAGGACAGGGCCGAAATCAGCCCCAGCATTTT.

This sequence joins TRBV2 and TRBJ1-4; the D gene is possibly TRBD1 (6 bases). The germline V and J ends were trimmed by 2 bases and 2 bases, with 6 bases remaining between them. This CDR3 comprises 14 residues. Germline CDR1 and CDR2: SNHLY and FYNNEI. The CDR3 bases are TGTGCCAGCAGTGAAAGGGGGACTAATGAAAAACTGTTTTTT. This encodes CASSERGTNEKLFF.

J is TRBJ1-5 and V is TRBV10-3; possible D gene TRBD1, 5 bases. The CDR3 loop spans 13 amino acids. The ends were cut back, 2 bases at V and 6 bases at J, with 8 bases in the middle. The germline V gene encodes CDR1 ENHRY and CDR2 SYGVKD. CDR3 loop: CAISEGARQPQHF. The CDR3 region has the DNA TGTGCCATCAGTGAGGGGGCGCGTCAGCCCCAGCATTTT.

V usage is TRBV12-3 or TRBV12-4 and J usage is TRBJ2-1; TRBD2 might be the D (6 bases). The V and J ends lost 6 bases and 10 bases respectively, with 10 bases between them. This CDR3 spans 11 amino acids. The CDR3, as DNA: TGTGCCAGCAGCCGCGGAGGGGAGCAGTTCTTC. Translating it yields CASSRGGEQFF.

The chain has TRBV7-2 and TRBJ2-1; perhaps TRBD1 as D (5 bases). The CDR3 sequence is 15 residues long. Germline V gene lookup returns CDR1 SGHTA and CDR2 FQGNSA. V was pared by 0 bases and J by 5 bases, with 11 bases between. The CDR3 bases are TGTGCCAGCAGCTTAGCGTATGCAGGGAACAATGAGCAGTTCTTC. It yields the protein CASSLAYAGNNEQFF.

The rearrangement links TRBV24-1 to TRBJ1-2; D is uncertain. V lost 0 bases and J 7 bases, leaving 11 bases between the germline ends. CDR1 is KGHDR, CDR2 SFDVKD, per germline. CDR3 length: 14 amino acids. CDR3 amino acids: CATSDLPGEGGYTF. The CDR3, as DNA: TGTGCCACCAGTGATTTGCCTGGGGAGGGTGGCTACACCTTC.

The CDR3 nucleotides read TGTGCCAGCAGCTTAGCCGGGACAGGGGGCTTTAGCTCCTACGAGCAGTACTTC. Translating it yields CASSLAGTGGFSSYEQYF. This rearrangement joins TRBV7-2 to TRBJ2-7; 12 nucleotides agree with TRBD1. J gave up 0 bases and V 0 bases, and 6 bases lay outside the gene matches. The CDR3 contains 18 residues. Germline-derived CDR1 and CDR2 are SGHTA and FQGNSA. Drawing the rest from reference TRBV7-2 and TRBJ2-7, the complete variable domain is GAGVSQSPSNKVTEKGKDVELRCDPISGHTALYWYRQSLGQGLEFLIYFQGNSAPDKSGLPSDRFSAERTGGSVSTLTIQRTQQEDSAVYLCASSLAGTGGFSSYEQYFGPGTRLTVT.

The gene calls are TRBV5-4 and TRBJ2-7, with D unclear. The germline V gene has CDR1 SGHNT and CDR2 YYREEE (reference sequence). The CDR3 spans 12 residues. V dropped 5 bases and J dropped 0 bases, with 6 bases sitting between them. This CDR3 is CASSSNSYEQYF. The CDR3 DNA reads as TGTGCCAGCAGTTCCAACTCCTACGAGCAGTACTTC. The variable domain in full, with the rest retrieved from reference TRBV5-4 and TRBJ2-7, is ETGVTQSPTHLIKTRGQQVTLRCSSQSGHNTVSWYQQALGQGPQFIFQYYREEENGRGNFPPRFSGLQFPNYSSELNVNALELDDSALYLCASSSNSYEQYFGPGTRLTVT.

This clone was recorded many times. The chain links TRBV5-5 to TRBJ2-7; 7 nucleotides agree with TRBD1. Germline CDR1 is SGHKS and CDR2 is YYEKEE (reference sequence). V lost 4 bases and J lost 2; bases outside the gene matches: 6. The CDR3 extends over 14 amino acids. The CDR3 region is CASSHSGGTYEQYF. Written as DNA, the CDR3 is TGTGCCAGCAGCCACTCAGGGGGAACCTACGAGCAGTACTTC.

The chain links TRBV5-1 to TRBJ2-1; D is unresolved. The CDR3 sequence is 14 residues long. Germline lookup yields CDR1 SGHRS and CDR2 YFSETQ. The V and J ends lost 0 bases and 4 bases respectively, with 8 bases between them. In nucleotides, the CDR3 is TGCGCCAGCAGCTTGGGGCAGGTATACAATGAGCAGTTCTTC. As protein: CASSLGQVYNEQFF.

The rearrangement uses TRBV18 and TRBJ1-6; D uncertain. This CDR3 spans 16 amino acids. Germline lookup yields CDR1 KGHSH and CDR2 LQKENI. The V end was cut by 3 bases, the J end by 0 bases, with 9 bases between. CDR3 sequence reads: CASSPYGSSYNSPLHF. The CDR3 coding sequence is TGTGCCAGCTCACCCTACGGGAGCTCCTATAATTCACCCCTCCACTTT. The full variable domain, in which reference TRBV18 and TRBJ1-6 provide the parts outside the CDR3, is NAGVMQNPRHLVRRRGQEARLRCSPMKGHSHVYWYRQLPEEGLKFMVYLQKENIIDESGMPKERFSAEFPKEGPSILRIQQVVRGDSAAYFCASSPYGSSYNSPLHFGNGTRLTVT.

The chain has TRBV7-9 and TRBJ2-7; possibly TRBD1 for D (5 bases). The CDR3 length is 13 residues. Deletions cut 5 bases from V and 3 bases from J, with 11 bases between. Germline CDR1 is SEHNR and CDR2 is FQNEAQ (reference sequence). Written as DNA, the CDR3 is TGTGCCAGCAGCCAGACAGTAGACTACGAGCAGTACTTC. Its protein is CASSQTVDYEQYF.

The CDR3 nucleotides read TGTGCCAGCAGCCAAACAGGGGGCGACTACAATGAGCAGTTCTTC. Translation gives CASSQTGGDYNEQFF. The chain has TRBV2 and TRBJ2-1, with 9 bases that match TRBD1. The CDR3 is made up of 15 amino acids. Germline CDR1 SNHLY, CDR2 FYNNEI. The V gene end was trimmed by 6 bases and the J gene end by 3 bases; junction bases not matched to a gene: 6.

The chain employs TRBV6-6 and TRBJ1-2; D is possibly TRBD1 (6 bases). The CDR3 runs to 14 residues. Germline V lookup: CDR1 MNHNY, CDR2 SVGAGI (reference sequence). Trimming cost V 7 bases and J 2 bases, with 14 bases left between them. The CDR3 is CASTDRTSNYGYTF. CDR3 bases: TGTGCCAGCACCGACAGGACAAGCAACTATGGCTACACCTTC.